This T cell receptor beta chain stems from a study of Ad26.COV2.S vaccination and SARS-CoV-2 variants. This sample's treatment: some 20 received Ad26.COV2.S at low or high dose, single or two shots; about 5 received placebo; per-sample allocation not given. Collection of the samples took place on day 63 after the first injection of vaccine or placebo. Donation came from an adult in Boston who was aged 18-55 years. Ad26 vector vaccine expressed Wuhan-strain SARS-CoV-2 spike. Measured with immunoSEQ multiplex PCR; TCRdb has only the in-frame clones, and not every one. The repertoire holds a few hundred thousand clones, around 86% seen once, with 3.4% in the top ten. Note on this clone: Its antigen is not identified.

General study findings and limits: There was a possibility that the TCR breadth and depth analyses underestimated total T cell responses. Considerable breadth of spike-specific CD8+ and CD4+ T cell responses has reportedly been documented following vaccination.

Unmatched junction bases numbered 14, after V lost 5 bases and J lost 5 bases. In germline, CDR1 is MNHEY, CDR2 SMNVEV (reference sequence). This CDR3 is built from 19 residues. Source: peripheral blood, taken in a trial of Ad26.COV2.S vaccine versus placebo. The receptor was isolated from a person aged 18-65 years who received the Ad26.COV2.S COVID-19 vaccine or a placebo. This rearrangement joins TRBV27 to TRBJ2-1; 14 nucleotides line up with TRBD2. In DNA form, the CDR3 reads TGTGCCAGCAGTCAGACTAGCGGGGGGGCCTGGCGGGCGCACAATGAGCAGTTCTTC. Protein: CASSQTSGGAWRAHNEQFF.